Sequencing of this T cell receptor (beta chain) was carried out in a study of blood T cell repertoires in COVID-19. In germline, CDR1 is SGHRS, CDR2 YFSETQ. The CDR3 is 17 amino acids. Between the trimmed V and J ends, which lost 0 bases and 0 bases, there was a span of 13 bases. TCRdb's copy holds only in-frame clones and misses some; the assay was immunoSEQ multiplex PCR. Of about 470,000 clones listed, approximately 86% were seen once; the top ten hold about 0.65%. Clinical history reported by participants formed the basis on which cohorts were assigned. The study counted Cohort 3 donors as recovered given two negative PCRs, clearance, or symptom resolution.

The source is a young woman who had recovered from COVID-19. The source material was PBMCs or T cells enriched from blood (not recorded which). V gene TRBV5-1 combines with J gene TRBJ2-1, with a tentative D call TRBD2 (5 bases). Here the CDR3 DNA reads TGCGCCAGCAGCTTGGGCGGGCCCCGCAGCTCCTACAATGAGCAGTTCTTC. Its translation is CASSLGGPRSSYNEQFF.